The rows below give T cell receptor beta chains drawn from one sample of a study of T cell repertoires in cytomegalovirus infection. TCRdb re-analysed the reads in MiXCR, keeping a single row per CDR3 protein. The sample comprises about 130,000 distinct CDR3 sequences, roughly 25% of which are singletons, and 34% rests with the top ten. The antigens for these receptors are not known. The sample comprised PBMCs, sequenced either directly or after in vitro stimulation (not recorded which). The source of these receptors is a human donor in good health (CMV status not recorded). Some clones in this sample may be carry-over from other donors' samples. Both conserved end residues are part of each CDR3. D genes are given only for firm matches. The size entry is marked missing in some rows and otherwise reads once, few, many or a size class.

j_call: TRBJ2-7
v_call: TRBV4-2
d_call: NA
clone_size: few
cdr3_nt: TGTGCCAGCAGCCAAGAAGGTGGCGACCACGAGCAGTACTTC
cdr3_aa: CASSQEGGDHEQYF

j_call: TRBJ1-5
v_call: TRBV5-4
d_call: NA
clone_size: many
cdr3_nt: TGTGCCAGCAGCTTGGCCCCTAACTGGCAGCCCCAGCATTTT
cdr3_aa: CASSLAPNWQPQHF

j_call: TRBJ1-6
v_call: TRBV6-1
d_call: NA
clone_size: many
cdr3_nt: TGTGCCAGCAGTCAATATACTCGGGTCTCCTATAATTCACCCCTCCACTTT
cdr3_aa: CASSQYTRVSYNSPLHF

j_call: TRBJ2-1
v_call: TRBV6-2/TRBV6-3
d_call: NA
clone_size: NA
cdr3_nt: TGTGCCAGCAGGAATTGGAATGAGCAGTTCTTC
cdr3_aa: CASRNWNEQFF

j_call: TRBJ2-7
v_call: TRBV11-3
d_call: TRBD1
clone_size: NA
cdr3_nt: TGTGCCAGCAGCTCCGGACAGGGAAAGGGAAACGAGCAGTACTTC
cdr3_aa: CASSSGQGKGNEQYF

j_call: TRBJ1-3
v_call: TRBV12-5
d_call: TRBD1
clone_size: few
cdr3_nt: TGTGCTAGTGGTTTACCGGACAGGGTAGGAAACACCATATATTTT
cdr3_aa: CASGLPDRVGNTIYF

j_call: TRBJ1-2
v_call: TRBV9
d_call: NA
clone_size: NA
cdr3_nt: TGTGCCAGCAGCGTAGAGGGGGGTAGGTCGGACGGCTACACCTTC
cdr3_aa: CASSVEGGRSDGYTF

j_call: TRBJ2-3
v_call: TRBV7-2
d_call: NA
clone_size: many
cdr3_nt: TGTGCCAGCAGCTCCAGATCTCAGGCAGATACGCAGTATTTT
cdr3_aa: CASSSRSQADTQYF

j_call: TRBJ2-3
v_call: TRBV7-6
d_call: TRBD2
clone_size: few
cdr3_nt: TGTGCCAGCAGCGCCTACCCGGGACTAGCGGGAGGGTCTTCCACAGATACGCAGTATTTT
cdr3_aa: CASSAYPGLAGGSSTDTQYF

j_call: TRBJ2-3
v_call: TRBV7-9
d_call: TRBD2
clone_size: NA
cdr3_nt: TGTGCCAGCAGTCCGACTAGCCCCTGGGATACGCAGTATTTT
cdr3_aa: CASSPTSPWDTQYF

j_call: TRBJ2-7
v_call: TRBV6-1
d_call: NA
clone_size: NA
cdr3_nt: TGTGCCAGCAGTGAAGTTGGGGGAGGCCCCTACGAGCAGAACTTC
cdr3_aa: CASSEVGGGPYEQNF

j_call: TRBJ2-7
v_call: TRBV29-1
d_call: NA
clone_size: NA
cdr3_nt: TGCAGCGTTGACACAACATCCTACGAGCAGTACTTC
cdr3_aa: CSVDTTSYEQYF

j_call: TRBJ1-2
v_call: TRBV5-4
d_call: TRBD1
clone_size: many
cdr3_nt: TGTGCCAGCAGCTTCCGGACAGGGGGCGAAGTGAACTATGGCTACACCTTC
cdr3_aa: CASSFRTGGEVNYGYTF

j_call: TRBJ2-2
v_call: TRBV7-8
d_call: NA
clone_size: few
cdr3_nt: TGTGCCAGCAGCTCCCCACAAGAGGGGTTGATGAACACCGGGGAGCTGTTTTTT
cdr3_aa: CASSSPQEGLMNTGELFF

j_call: TRBJ2-1
v_call: TRBV11-2
d_call: TRBD2
clone_size: NA
cdr3_nt: TGTGCCAGCAGCTCTCCCCTGGGACCTAGCGGCTACAATGAGCAGTTCTTC
cdr3_aa: CASSSPLGPSGYNEQFF

j_call: TRBJ2-2
v_call: TRBV12-3/TRBV12-4
d_call: NA
clone_size: few
cdr3_nt: TGTGCCAATCAGGGGGGGAACACCGGGGAGCTGTTTTTT
cdr3_aa: CANQGGNTGELFF

j_call: TRBJ1-4
v_call: TRBV19
d_call: NA
clone_size: NA
cdr3_nt: TGTGCCACCCTAGGGGCGGGCCGGGATGAAAAACTGTTTTTT
cdr3_aa: CATLGAGRDEKLFF

j_call: TRBJ1-1
v_call: TRBV25-1
d_call: TRBD1
clone_size: few
cdr3_nt: TGTGCCAGCAGGACAGGGGGCGCGAACACTGAAGCTTTCTTT
cdr3_aa: CASRTGGANTEAFF

j_call: TRBJ1-4
v_call: TRBV7-2
d_call: TRBD1
clone_size: NA
cdr3_nt: TGTGCCAGCTCCGAGACAGGGCTTGAAAAACCGTTTTTT
cdr3_aa: CASSETGLEKPFF

j_call: TRBJ1-4
v_call: TRBV4-3
d_call: NA
clone_size: few
cdr3_nt: TGCGCCAGCAGCCTCCGGGGCCTCGCAACTAATGAAAAACTGTTTTTT
cdr3_aa: CASSLRGLATNEKLFF

j_call: TRBJ1-1
v_call: TRBV30
d_call: NA
clone_size: few
cdr3_nt: TGTGCCTGGAACAGGAACACTGAAGCTTTCTTT
cdr3_aa: CAWNRNTEAFF

j_call: TRBJ2-1
v_call: TRBV7-6
d_call: TRBD2
clone_size: NA
cdr3_nt: TGTGCCAGCAGCTTCAGTGGGACTAGCGGGAGGTTCTCCTACAATGAGCAGTTCTTC
cdr3_aa: CASSFSGTSGRFSYNEQFF

j_call: TRBJ1-3
v_call: TRBV9
d_call: NA
clone_size: NA
cdr3_nt: TGTGCCAGCAGCGCCTCAAGCGGCTCTGGAAACACCATATATTTT
cdr3_aa: CASSASSGSGNTIYF

j_call: TRBJ2-5
v_call: TRBV28
d_call: NA
clone_size: NA
cdr3_nt: TGTGCCAGCAGTGGGGGGTCGTACCAAGAGACCCAGTACTTC
cdr3_aa: CASSGGSYQETQYF

j_call: TRBJ2-7
v_call: TRBV19
d_call: NA
clone_size: NA
cdr3_nt: TGTGCCAGTAGTCCCCGGGGGACGCGCTCCTACGAGCAGTACTTC
cdr3_aa: CASSPRGTRSYEQYF

j_call: TRBJ2-6
v_call: TRBV10-3
d_call: TRBD1
clone_size: many
cdr3_nt: TGTGCCATCAGTGGGACAGGGACGGCTGGGGCCAACGTCCTGACTTTC
cdr3_aa: CAISGTGTAGANVLTF

j_call: TRBJ1-1
v_call: TRBV7-6
d_call: NA
clone_size: many
cdr3_nt: TGTGCCAGCAGCTTAGGGGATTGGGGGGCCGTAAACACTGAAGCTTTCTTT
cdr3_aa: CASSLGDWGAVNTEAFF

j_call: TRBJ2-5
v_call: TRBV20-1
d_call: NA
clone_size: NA
cdr3_nt: TGCGCTGCTATCCTTCAAGAGACCCAGTACTTC
cdr3_aa: CAAILQETQYF

j_call: TRBJ2-7
v_call: TRBV20-1
d_call: TRBD2
clone_size: few
cdr3_nt: TGCAGTGCTAGGACTAGCGGGGCCTACGAGCAGTACTTC
cdr3_aa: CSARTSGAYEQYF

j_call: TRBJ1-2
v_call: TRBV29-1
d_call: NA
clone_size: NA
cdr3_nt: TGCAGCGTTGACGCAGGGGCCCCTCCTAACTATGGCTACACCTTC
cdr3_aa: CSVDAGAPPNYGYTF

j_call: TRBJ1-5
v_call: TRBV15
d_call: NA
clone_size: NA
cdr3_nt: TGTGCCACCAGCAGAGATAGGACAGCCCATCAGCCCCAGCATTTT
cdr3_aa: CATSRDRTAHQPQHF

j_call: TRBJ2-3
v_call: TRBV10-3
d_call: NA
clone_size: NA
cdr3_nt: TGTGCCATCAGTGCCCGGTTCACCTCAGATACGCAGTATTTT
cdr3_aa: CAISARFTSDTQYF

j_call: TRBJ1-4
v_call: TRBV28
d_call: NA
clone_size: few
cdr3_nt: TGTGCCAGCAGTTTATTGGGTAATGGTGAAAAACTGTTTTTT
cdr3_aa: CASSLLGNGEKLFF

j_call: TRBJ2-1
v_call: TRBV7-2
d_call: NA
clone_size: few
cdr3_nt: TGTGCCAGCAGCCCCGGGGTAGCATATGAGCAGTTCTTC
cdr3_aa: CASSPGVAYEQFF

j_call: TRBJ2-1
v_call: TRBV28
d_call: NA
clone_size: NA
cdr3_nt: TGTGCCGGATCAGGCGGGAACTCCTACAATGAGCAGTTCTTC
cdr3_aa: CAGSGGNSYNEQFF

j_call: TRBJ2-1
v_call: TRBV4-1
d_call: NA
clone_size: NA
cdr3_nt: TGCGCCAGCAGCCAAGATAGGGGGGGCTTTTACAATGAGCAGTTCTTC
cdr3_aa: CASSQDRGGFYNEQFF

j_call: TRBJ1-5
v_call: TRBV19
d_call: NA
clone_size: few
cdr3_nt: TGTGCCAGTAGCGGTCGCTTTAGCAATCAGCCCCAGCATTTT
cdr3_aa: CASSGRFSNQPQHF

j_call: TRBJ2-3
v_call: TRBV7-9
d_call: TRBD2
clone_size: NA
cdr3_nt: TGTGCCAGCAGCTCGACTAGCGGCCACACAGATACGCAGTATTTT
cdr3_aa: CASSSTSGHTDTQYF

j_call: TRBJ2-5
v_call: TRBV7-6
d_call: NA
clone_size: many
cdr3_nt: TGTGCCAGCAGCTCTCCAGGGTCAGAGACCCAGTACTTC
cdr3_aa: CASSSPGSETQYF

j_call: TRBJ2-5
v_call: TRBV19
d_call: TRBD2
clone_size: NA
cdr3_nt: TGTGCCAGTACCCTCACCTCGCGGGAGGGCCGGGAGACCCAGTACTTC
cdr3_aa: CASTLTSREGRETQYF

j_call: TRBJ1-3
v_call: TRBV11-3
d_call: NA
clone_size: NA
cdr3_nt: TGTGCCAGCAGCCCGACATCGGGAAACACCATATATTTT
cdr3_aa: CASSPTSGNTIYF

j_call: TRBJ1-1
v_call: TRBV11-2
d_call: NA
clone_size: NA
cdr3_nt: TGTGCCAGCAGCCCGCACTCGTACACTGAAGCTTTCTTT
cdr3_aa: CASSPHSYTEAFF

j_call: TRBJ2-4
v_call: TRBV7-9
d_call: TRBD2
clone_size: many
cdr3_nt: TGTGCCAGCAGCCGAAAAAAGCGGGAGACCCCCAAAAACATTCAGTACTTC
cdr3_aa: CASSRKKRETPKNIQYF

j_call: TRBJ2-1
v_call: TRBV4-1
d_call: TRBD2
clone_size: NA
cdr3_nt: TGCGCCAGCAGCCGGGAAGGTAGCGGGAGCACTTCCTACAATGAGCAGTTCTTC
cdr3_aa: CASSREGSGSTSYNEQFF